A selection of T cell receptor beta chains follows, all from one sample in a study of Ad26.COV2.S vaccination and SARS-CoV-2 variants. Profiled with immunoSEQ multiplex PCR; TCRdb holds only in-frame clones, not every one. The sample contains about 480,000 clones, 87% of which appear only once. The material sequenced was peripheral blood, taken in a trial of Ad26.COV2.S vaccine versus placebo. The receptor set was obtained from a person between 18 and 59 years old who received the Ad26.COV2.S COVID-19 vaccine or a placebo. CDR3s include the opening cysteine and the closing phenylalanine or tryptophan. A D gene is named only where the DNA matches it firmly. The size field is filled for only some rows; it gives once, few, many or a size class.

J gene	D gene	V gene	clone size	CDR3 protein	CDR3 DNA
TRBJ1-1	NA	TRBV15	NA	CATSPRTDMNTEAFF	TGTGCCACCAGCCCCCGGACAGACATGAACACTGAAGCTTTCTTT
TRBJ1-6	NA	TRBV10-3	once	CATLPGSYNSPLHF	TGTGCCACTTTGCCAGGTTCCTATAATTCACCCCTCCACTTT
TRBJ2-3	NA	TRBV6-5	NA	CASSRVGGTDTQYF	TGTGCCAGCAGCCGAGTGGGGGGCACAGATACGCAGTATTTT
TRBJ2-3	NA	TRBV19	NA	CASSLLLGAAQYF	TGTGCCAGTAGTCTACTACTAGGCGCGGCGCAGTATTTT
TRBJ2-5	TRBD2	TRBV10-3	NA	CAISVGGRETQYF	TGTGCCATCAGTGTCGGGGGGAGAGAGACCCAGTACTTC
TRBJ2-3	NA	TRBV9	NA	CASSPDSSSTDTQYF	TGTGCCAGCAGCCCCGACAGTAGTAGCACAGATACGCAGTATTTT
TRBJ2-3	NA	TRBV6-5	NA	CASSYGIAGGDTQYF	TGTGCCAGCAGTTACGGGATAGCTGGGGGGGATACGCAGTATTTT
TRBJ2-7	NA	TRBV4-1	NA	CASSLNIQRAYEQYF	TGCGCCAGCAGCCTCAATATCCAAAGGGCCTACGAGCAGTACTTC
TRBJ1-4	NA	TRBV28	NA	CASSLRGFFEKLFF	TGTGCCAGCAGTTTACGGGGGTTTTTTGAAAAACTGTTTTTT
TRBJ1-5	NA	TRBV28	NA	CASSRTLNQPQHF	TGTGCCAGCAGTCGAACCTTAAATCAGCCCCAGCATTTT
TRBJ2-7	NA	TRBV11-2	NA	CASSSVNEQYF	TGTGCCAGCAGCTCGGTCAACGAGCAGTACTTC
TRBJ1-5	NA	TRBV5-1	NA	CASSLSGPNQPQHF	TGCGCCAGCAGCTTGAGTGGGCCTAATCAGCCCCAGCATTTT
TRBJ1-6	NA	TRBV30	many	CATSHGRNSPLHF	TGTGCCACATCTCACGGCCGGAATTCACCCCTCCACTTT
TRBJ2-3	TRBD2	TRBV27	NA	CASSFRLASTDTQYF	TGTGCCAGCAGTTTCCGACTAGCGAGCACAGATACGCAGTATTTT
TRBJ2-2	TRBD2	TRBV7-9	NA	CASSPPGGAPPGELFF	TGTGCCAGCAGCCCACCCGGGGGGGCGCCCCCCGGGGAGCTGTTTTTT
TRBJ1-3	NA	TRBV28	NA	CATADSGRSNGNTIYF	TGTGCCACAGCTGACTCAGGCCGAAGTAACGGAAACACCATATATTTT
TRBJ2-5	NA	TRBV6-1	NA	CASSETWVGQETQYF	TGTGCCAGCAGTGAAACCTGGGTCGGCCAAGAGACCCAGTACTTC
TRBJ2-5	TRBD2	TRBV28	NA	CASSSGLAGASETQYF	TGTGCCAGCAGTTCGGGACTAGCGGGAGCATCGGAGACCCAGTACTTC
TRBJ1-1	NA	TRBV5-4	NA	CASSLWGRGATEAFF	TGTGCCAGCAGCTTGTGGGGACGTGGGGCCACTGAAGCTTTCTTT
TRBJ1-4	NA	TRBV5-1	NA	CASSLYLGGNEKLFF	TGCGCCAGCAGCTTGTATCTGGGGGGCAATGAAAAACTGTTTTTT
TRBJ2-1	TRBD2	TRBV11-3	NA	CASSQSPAGAEQFF	TGTGCCAGCAGCCAGTCCCCAGCGGGAGCAGAACAGTTCTTC
TRBJ2-6	TRBD1	TRBV28	NA	CATQTGAAGANVLTF	TGTGCCACCCAAACAGGGGCGGCCGGGGCCAACGTCCTGACTTTC
TRBJ2-1	NA	TRBV5-6	NA	CASSFASVEQFF	TGTGCCAGCAGCTTTGCCTCTGTTGAGCAGTTCTTC
TRBJ1-1	TRBD1	TRBV7-9	NA	CASSSTGGPDPEAFF	TGTGCCAGCAGCTCAACAGGGGGCCCCGACCCTGAAGCTTTCTTT
TRBJ1-5	TRBD1	TRBV3-1/TRBV3-2	NA	CASSRDRYSNQPQHF	TGTGCCAGCAGTCGGGACAGATATAGCAATCAGCCCCAGCATTTT
TRBJ1-1	NA	TRBV18	NA	CASSHWNTEAFF	TGTGCCAGCTCACACTGGAACACTGAAGCTTTCTTT
TRBJ2-1	TRBD2	TRBV7-7	NA	CASSSGLAGAGNEQFF	TGTGCCAGCAGCTCCGGACTAGCGGGAGCTGGGAATGAGCAGTTCTTC
TRBJ1-5	NA	TRBV19	NA	CASSTARSNQPQHF	TGTGCCAGTAGTACAGCTCGTAGCAATCAGCCCCAGCATTTT
TRBJ2-2	TRBD2	TRBV4-3	NA	CASSQEWSGRSNTGELFF	TGCGCCAGCAGCCAAGAGTGGAGCGGGAGATCGAACACCGGGGAGCTGTTTTTT
TRBJ2-7	TRBD1	TRBV30	NA	CAGTGLYEQYF	TGTGCCGGGACAGGGCTCTACGAGCAGTACTTC
TRBJ2-3	TRBD2	TRBV4-2	once	CASSQSGRADTQYF	TGTGCCAGCAGCCAAAGCGGGAGGGCAGATACGCAGTATTTT
TRBJ1-1	NA	TRBV19	NA	CASSIGGPAEAFF	TGTGCCAGTAGTATTGGCGGGCCGGCTGAAGCTTTCTTT
TRBJ1-1	NA	TRBV19	few	CASSSRENTEAFF	TGTGCCAGTAGTTCTAGGGAGAACACTGAAGCTTTCTTT
TRBJ2-1	NA	TRBV6-1	NA	CASREQTSRGYNEQFF	TGTGCCAGCAGAGAACAAACTTCCCGAGGATACAATGAGCAGTTCTTC
TRBJ2-1	NA	TRBV28	NA	CASFRLGFEQFF	TGTGCCAGCTTCCGCCTGGGGTTTGAGCAGTTCTTC
TRBJ1-2	NA	TRBV2	few	CASTEDYGYTF	TGTGCCAGCACGGAGGACTATGGCTACACCTTC
TRBJ2-1	NA	TRBV24-1	NA	CATSDLTGSGVGQFF	TGTGCCACCAGTGATTTGACAGGGAGCGGTGTGGGGCAGTTCTTC
TRBJ2-1	TRBD2	TRBV5-4	NA	CASSPGTSVDEQFF	TGTGCCAGCAGCCCCGGGACTAGCGTCGATGAGCAGTTCTTC
TRBJ2-5	NA	TRBV6-2/TRBV6-3	NA	CASSTRDSRGETQYF	TGTGCCAGCAGTACTCGGGACTCGAGAGGAGAGACCCAGTACTTC
TRBJ1-5	NA	TRBV3-1/TRBV3-2	NA	CASSPTWGAGSNQPQHF	TGTGCCAGCAGCCCCACGTGGGGGGCGGGAAGCAATCAGCCCCAGCATTTT
TRBJ2-1	TRBD2	TRBV9	NA	CASSVGGGRGSEQFF	TGTGCCAGCAGCGTAGGCGGCGGGAGGGGTAGTGAGCAGTTCTTC
TRBJ1-5	NA	TRBV19	NA	CASSIWGSGQPQHF	TGTGCCAGTAGTATTTGGGGTTCAGGTCAGCCCCAGCATTTT
TRBJ1-5	NA	TRBV27	NA	CASSFGSSNQPQHF	TGTGCCAGCAGTTTCGGCAGCAGCAATCAGCCCCAGCATTTT
TRBJ2-2	NA	TRBV7-2	NA	CASSSSGRDTGELFF	TGTGCCAGCAGCTCCTCGGGGCGGGACACCGGGGAGCTGTTTTTT
TRBJ2-1	TRBD2	TRBV27	NA	CASSPLAGVDNEQFF	TGTGCCAGCAGTCCACTAGCGGGAGTTGACAATGAGCAGTTCTTC
TRBJ2-7	TRBD2	TRBV4-2	NA	CASSATSGSSYEQYF	TGTGCCAGCAGCGCAACTAGCGGGTCCTCCTACGAGCAGTACTTC
TRBJ1-1	NA	TRBV6-5	NA	CASRAGVNTEAFF	TGTGCCAGCAGAGCAGGGGTGAACACTGAAGCTTTCTTT
TRBJ1-6	NA	TRBV28	NA	CASSGSYSPLHF	TGTGCCAGCAGCGGCAGTTATTCACCCCTCCACTTT
TRBJ2-2	NA	TRBV4-2	once	CASSQEGGTGELFF	TGTGCCAGCAGCCAAGAGGGCGGCACCGGGGAGCTGTTTTTT